These 19 T cell receptor beta chains came from one sample sequenced in a study of cytomegalovirus exposure and HLA in healthy donors. Assay: immunoSEQ multiplex PCR; the TCRdb copy retains only in-frame clones and omits some. The sample records more than 150,000 clones, approximately 84% being singletons. The sequencing input was PBMCs. These receptors came from a man aged 18 to 30 in good health and CMV-seropositive.

Note on this clone: Within the sample, other DNA sequences also encode this same CDR3. The rearrangement uses TRBV9 and TRBJ1-1; D perhaps matches TRBD1 (5 bases). This CDR3 region has 14 residues. Per the germline V gene, CDR1 is SGDLS and CDR2 is YYNGEE. Trimming stripped 0 bases from V and 5 bases from J, with 11 bases between. In nucleotides, the CDR3 is TGTGCCAGCAGCGTAGCTGGGGCGCAAACTGAAGCTTTCTTT. Translated, it gives CASSVAGAQTEAFF. The entire variable domain, with the rest obtained from reference TRBV9 and TRBJ1-1, is as follows: DSGVTQTPKHLITATGQRVTLRCSPRSGDLSVYWYQQSLDQGLQFLIQYYNGEERAKGNILERFSAQQFPDLHSELNLSSLELGDSALYFCASSVAGAQTEAFFGQGTRLTVV.

CDR3 loop: CASSITGESPYNEQFF. The CDR3 nucleotides are TGTGCCAGCAGCATCACAGGGGAGAGTCCCTACAATGAGCAGTTCTTC. This chain links TRBV5-4 with TRBJ2-1; 7 bases match TRBD1. CDR3 length equals 16 residues. The ends lost 4 bases at V and 2 bases at J; junction bases unmatched: 9. Germline V gene data show CDR1 as SGHNT and CDR2 as YYREEE (reference sequence).

The chain joins TRBV11-2 to TRBJ2-7, with a weak D call TRBD1 (6 bases). The germline gives CDR1 SGHAT, CDR2 FQNNGV. The CDR3 sequence is 14 residues long. Trimming removed 4 bases at V and 3 bases at J, with 13 bases between. Here the CDR3 reads CASSSLTGIYEQYF. Here the CDR3 DNA reads TGTGCCAGCAGCTCGCTTACAGGGATCTACGAGCAGTACTTC.

The rearrangement uses TRBV5-1 and TRBJ2-1, with D possibly matching TRBD1 (6 bases). This CDR3 spans 15 amino acids. Trimming shortened V by 4 bases and J by 5 bases, and 16 bases separated the two germline ends. CDR1 is SGHRS, CDR2 YFSETQ, per germline. The chain's CDR3 is CASSRGQNRNNEQFF. The DNA of the CDR3 is TGCGCCAGCAGCCGTGGACAGAATCGAAACAATGAGCAGTTCTTC.

The DNA for the CDR3 is TGTGCCAGCTCACTGGACAGGACCCAAGAGACCCAGTACTTC. This gives the protein CASSLDRTQETQYF. This chain joins TRBV18 and TRBJ2-5; 7 bases line up with TRBD1. With 4 bases clipped from V and 1 base from J, the junction kept 3 bases outside the gene matches. The CDR3 covers 14 residues. CDR1 and CDR2 from the germline V gene are KGHSH and LQKENI.

This chain uses TRBV6-6 with TRBJ2-7, with 10 bases that match TRBD1. The germline CDR1 and CDR2 sequences are MNHNY and SVGAGI (reference sequence). The CDR3 runs to 16 residues. V dropped 0 bases and J dropped 6; count of bases not matched to a gene: 8. CDR3 in DNA: TGTGCCAGCAGTTACTCGAAATCGGGACAGGGGAGCGAGCAGTACTTC. Protein product: CASSYSKSGQGSEQYF.

The chain recombines TRBV4-1 with TRBJ2-5; tentatively, D is TRBD2 (6 bases). Germline values: CDR1 MGHRA, CDR2 YSYEKL. CDR3 length equals 16 residues. V lost 2 bases to trimming and J lost 0 bases, with 13 bases between them. CDR3 nucleotide sequence: TGCGCCAGCAGCCAACCTCCTGGGGGGTACCAAGAGACCCAGTACTTC. It yields the protein CASSQPPGGYQETQYF.

The V call is TRBV11-2, the J call TRBJ2-2, with TRBD1 matching 9 bases. Germline CDR1 SGHAT, CDR2 FQNNGV. CDR3 length: 14 amino acids. V lost 5 bases to trimming and J lost 8 bases; unmatched junction nucleotides: 6. The CDR3 is CASSQQGAIGELFF. The CDR3 bases are TGTGCCAGCAGCCAACAGGGGGCGATAGGGGAGCTGTTTTTT.

Points on this clone: This sample also contains other DNA sequences that code for the same CDR3. The chain joins TRBV27 to TRBJ2-5; a possible D gene is TRBD1 (5 bases). This CDR3 has 14 residues. The germline V gene has CDR1 MNHEY and CDR2 SMNVEV (reference sequence). V lost 3 bases and J 1 base, leaving 9 bases between the germline ends. This CDR3 reads CASSFRAAQETQYF. Written as DNA, the CDR3 is TGTGCCAGCAGTTTCAGGGCAGCCCAAGAGACCCAGTACTTC.

The chain employs TRBV5-4 and TRBJ2-7, with a possible D match to TRBD2 (6 bases). Deletions cut 1 base from V and 5 bases from J, with 16 bases between. CDR3 length: 15 residues. Germline-derived CDR1 and CDR2 are SGHNT and YYREEE (reference sequence). In nucleotides, the CDR3 is TGTGCCAGCAGCTTGAGTCCGGGAGAGGGGCACGAGCAGTACTTC. Protein: CASSLSPGEGHEQYF.

The chain joins TRBV5-1 to TRBJ2-5; D is possibly TRBD2 (5 bases). The CDR3 totals 13 residues. Germline loops: CDR1 SGHRS, CDR2 YFSETQ. The V gene lost 4 bases and the J gene lost 7 bases, with 14 bases spanning the gap. DNA for the CDR3: TGCGCCAGCAGCGACCAGGAAGGAGGGACCCAGTACTTC. It translates to CASSDQEGGTQYF. The entire variable domain, with the rest obtained from reference TRBV5-1 and TRBJ2-5, is as follows: KAGVTQTPRYLIKTRGQQVTLSCSPISGHRSVSWYQQTPGQGLQFLFEYFSETQRNKGNFPGRFSGRQFSNSRSEMNVSTLELGDSALYLCASSDQEGGTQYFGPGTRLLVL.

The chain links TRBV7-2 to TRBJ2-7; 13 bases line up with TRBD2. This CDR3 spans 15 amino acids. The germline gives CDR1 SGHTA, CDR2 FQGNSA. The J segment lost 7 bases and the V segment lost 4 bases, leaving 7 bases of the junction unmatched. CDR3: CASSSGLAGVREQYF. DNA for the CDR3: TGTGCCAGCAGCTCCGGACTAGCGGGAGTCAGAGAGCAGTACTTC.

The CDR3 coding sequence is TGTGCCAGCAGCCTAAGGACGGGAACCTACGAGCAGTACTTC. Its protein is CASSLRTGTYEQYF. The rearrangement links TRBV11-2 to TRBJ2-7; D possibly corresponds to TRBD2 (5 bases). Trimming stripped 5 bases from V and 2 bases from J, with 13 bases between. The CDR3 contains 14 residues. The germline V gene has CDR1 SGHAT and CDR2 FQNNGV.

The chain links TRBV7-8 to TRBJ2-7; a possible D gene is TRBD2 (5 bases). The V and J ends lost 1 base and 0 bases respectively, with 13 bases between them. CDR3 size: 16 residues. Germline values: CDR1 SGHVS, CDR2 FQNEAQ. CDR3 residues: CASSLDRVTTSYEQYF. CDR3 in DNA: TGTGCCAGCAGCTTAGATAGGGTGACTACCTCCTACGAGCAGTACTTC.

V usage is TRBV4-3 and J usage is TRBJ1-1, with TRBD1 as a possible D gene (6 bases). This CDR3 region has 14 residues. V was clipped by 1 base and J by 4 bases, with 10 bases between them. Germline V gives CDR1 LGHNA, CDR2 YSLEER. CDR3 bases: TGCGCCAGCAGCCAAGGGTCCAGGGGCACTGAAGCTTTCTTT. This gives the protein CASSQGSRGTEAFF.

This chain links TRBV6-1 with TRBJ1-5; D call uncertain. The CDR3 is 13 amino acids. The germline V gene has CDR1 MNHNS and CDR2 SASEGT. V dropped 7 bases and J dropped 7 bases, with 14 bases sitting between them. The CDR3 sequence: CASTQAPGQPQHF. The CDR3 DNA follows: TGTGCCAGCACCCAGGCCCCTGGACAGCCCCAGCATTTT.

The genes are TRBV5-1 and TRBJ2-1; 7 nucleotides agree with TRBD2. V trimming: 4 bases; J trimming: 12 bases; junction bases outside the gene matches: 7. The germline V gene encodes CDR1 SGHRS and CDR2 YFSETQ. This CDR3 comprises 12 residues. The CDR3, as DNA: TGCGCCAGCAGCGCCGGGACTACCCCGCAGTTCTTC. Translation: CASSAGTTPQFF. The variable domain in full, with the rest retrieved from reference TRBV5-1 and TRBJ2-1, is KAGVTQTPRYLIKTRGQQVTLSCSPISGHRSVSWYQQTPGQGLQFLFEYFSETQRNKGNFPGRFSGRQFSNSRSEMNVSTLELGDSALYLCASSAGTTPQFFGPGTRLTVL.

V usage is TRBV5-4 and J usage is TRBJ2-2; 8 bases line up with TRBD2. The CDR3 is 15 residues long. Germline CDR1 SGHNT, CDR2 YYREEE (reference sequence). V was pared by 4 bases and J by 0 bases, with 2 bases of the junction left unmatched. The CDR3 nucleotides are TGTGCCAGCAGCCAGGGACTAGCGAACACCGGGGAGCTGTTTTTT. Encoded protein: CASSQGLANTGELFF.

V usage is TRBV15 and J usage is TRBJ2-4, with 7 positions matching TRBD1. The V segment lost 0 bases and the J segment 6 bases; nucleotides outside the gene matches: 8. The CDR3 is 16 amino acids. Per the germline V gene, CDR1 is LNHNV and CDR2 is YYDKDF (reference sequence). CDR3 DNA: TGTGCCACCAGCAGAGAAACAGGGGTTGCCGCAAACATTCAGTACTTC. Protein: CATSRETGVAANIQYF.